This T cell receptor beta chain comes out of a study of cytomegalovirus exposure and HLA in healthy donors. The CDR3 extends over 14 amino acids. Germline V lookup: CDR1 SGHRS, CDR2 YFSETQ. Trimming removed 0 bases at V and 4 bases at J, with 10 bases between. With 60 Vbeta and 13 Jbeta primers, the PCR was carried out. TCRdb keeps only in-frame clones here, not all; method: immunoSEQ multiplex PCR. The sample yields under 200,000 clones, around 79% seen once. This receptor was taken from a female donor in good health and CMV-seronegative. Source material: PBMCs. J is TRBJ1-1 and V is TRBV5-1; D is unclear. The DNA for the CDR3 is TGCGCCAGCAGCTTGGACGGAGGGAGCACTGAAGCTTTCTTT. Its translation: CASSLDGGSTEAFF.